Presented here are 26 T cell receptor beta chains from one specimen sequenced in a study of T cells in Graves' hyperthyroidism and ophthalmopathy. Amplified regions were TCR beta CDR3 sequences from RNA transcripts. HTBI primers were employed in a first-round RT-PCR of the TCR CDR3. TCRdb ran MiXCR on the multiplex PCR reads and lists one entry per CDR3 protein. Among roughly 240,000 distinct CDR3 sequences listed, about 24% were seen once. The sequenced material came from blood. The receptors were sampled from a woman between 40 and 55 years old with Graves' ophthalmopathy.

The chain couples TRBV11-2 to TRBJ2-3; possibly TRBD1 for D (6 bases). V lost 5 bases and J lost 2, with 11 bases in between. CDR1 is SGHAT and CDR2 is FQNNGV in the germline V gene. The CDR3 sequence is 14 residues long. CDR3 residues: CASSGGGHTDTQYF. Written as DNA, the CDR3 is TGTGCCAGCAGCGGGGGCGGGCACACAGATACGCAGTATTTT.

This clonotype was recorded many times. This chain's CDR3 is CASSLAPLQLNTEAFF. CDR3 nucleotide sequence: TGCGCCAGCAGCTTGGCGCCCTTACAATTGAACACTGAAGCTTTCTTT. This chain joins TRBV5-1 and TRBJ1-1, with D hard to call. V lost 0 bases and J lost 0, with 12 bases in between. Per the germline V gene, CDR1 is SGHRS and CDR2 is YFSETQ. CDR3 length: 16 residues.

V is TRBV6-1 and J is TRBJ2-6; D perhaps matches TRBD1 (5 bases). V shed 6 bases and J shed 4 bases, with 13 bases lying between them. The CDR3 loop spans 15 amino acids. Germline CDR1 is MNHNS and CDR2 is SASEGT. In DNA form, the CDR3 reads TGTGCCAGCAGGAGCCCAGGGCTCGGGGCCAACGTCCTGACTTTC. Translation gives CASRSPGLGANVLTF.

In its sample, this clonotype was seen many times. V is TRBV15 and J is TRBJ2-7; D may be TRBD1 (5 bases). The V gene lost 5 bases and the J gene lost 0 bases, with 11 bases spanning the gap. CDR1 is LNHNV and CDR2 is YYDKDF in the germline V gene (reference sequence). This CDR3 has 14 residues. CDR3 sequence reads: CATSDGHYSYEQYF. The CDR3 region has the DNA TGTGCCACCAGCGACGGACACTACTCCTACGAGCAGTACTTC.

V and J are TRBV6-1 and TRBJ2-5; 8 bases are a match to TRBD2. Germline trimming cut 6 bases from V and 3 bases from J; bases unmatched to any gene: 3. The CDR3 sequence is 13 residues long. Looked up from germline, CDR1 is MNHNS and CDR2 is SASEGT. CDR3 amino acids: CASRHGGEETQYF. Here the CDR3 DNA reads TGTGCCAGCAGGCACGGGGGGGAAGAGACCCAGTACTTC.

This clonotype was counted at least ten times. The CDR3 is CASGTGFRGYTF. CDR3 in DNA: TGTGCCAGCGGGACAGGGTTCCGTGGCTACACCTTC. This sequence joins TRBV7-2 and TRBJ1-2, with TRBD1 identical over 9 bases. The V gene's germline CDR1 is SGHTA and CDR2 FQGNSA. The CDR3 is 12 amino acids. The V gene end was trimmed by 8 bases and the J gene end by 7 bases; junction bases not matched to a gene: 5.

This clonotype was seen ten or more times. The chain links TRBV4-1 to TRBJ2-5; D uncertain. The ends were cut back, 1 base at V and 5 bases at J, with 11 bases in the middle. The germline CDR1 and CDR2 sequences are MGHRA and YSYEKL. CDR3 length equals 14 residues. The CDR3 DNA follows: TGCGCCAGCAGCCAAGTCTCCGGGCCGGAGACCCAGTACTTC. Translated, it gives CASSQVSGPETQYF.

Ten or more counts support this clonotype. The chain combines TRBV6-5 with TRBJ2-3; D is ambiguous. V was shortened by 2 bases and J by 3 bases, with 6 bases between the two germline ends. The CDR3 is 13 residues long. Germline CDR1 is MNHEY and CDR2 is SVGAGI. CDR3 in amino acids: CASSYDLTDTQYF. As DNA, the CDR3 is TGTGCCAGCAGTTACGACTTGACAGATACGCAGTATTTT.

Ten or more counts support this clonotype. This sequence joins TRBV28 and TRBJ1-1; D not certain. The CDR3 runs to 15 residues. Germline values: CDR1 MDHEN, CDR2 SYDVKM. Trimming shortened V by 2 bases and J by 1 base, and 11 bases separated the two germline ends. The DNA for the CDR3 is TGTGCCAGCAGTTTAGAAGGTCTGAGGAACACTGAAGCTTTCTTT. Protein product: CASSLEGLRNTEAFF.

This clonotype turned up a few times. A read error is possible here, since a much larger clone lies one base away. The V and J genes are TRBV4-1 and TRBJ2-7; 9 bases line up with TRBD2. This CDR3 is 16 amino acids long. The germline gives CDR1 MGHRA, CDR2 YSYEKL. After removal of 0 bases from V and 4 bases from J, the junction contained 7 bases not matched to a gene. CDR3 loop: CASSQDLTSGWYEQYF. CDR3 in DNA: TGCGCCAGCAGCCAAGATTTAACTAGCGGGTGGTACGAGCAGTACTTC.

This clonotype was seen at least ten times. This chain connects TRBV29-1 to TRBJ2-7; D may match TRBD1 or TRBD2 (6 bases each). The germline gives CDR1 SQVTM, CDR2 ANQGSEA. This CDR3 has 16 residues. Trimming removed 2 bases from V and 2 bases from J, with 19 bases in between. The CDR3: CSVETLQGTSPYEQYF. CDR3 in DNA: TGCAGCGTTGAAACCCTGCAGGGGACTTCCCCCTACGAGCAGTACTTC.

The chain combines TRBV12-3 or TRBV12-4 with TRBJ1-2; possible D gene TRBD1, 5 bases. The CDR3 consists of 13 residues. V lost 5 bases, J lost 6 bases, and 13 bases lay in between. The CDR3 reads CASSEAWGDGYTF. CDR3 DNA: TGTGCCAGCAGTGAAGCTTGGGGGGATGGCTACACCTTC.

This clonotype was counted many times. The chain employs TRBV30 and TRBJ2-3; tentatively, D is TRBD1 or TRBD2 (5 bases each). Germline CDR1 GTSNPN, CDR2 SVGIG (reference sequence). The V gene lost 5 bases and the J gene lost 11 bases, with 20 bases spanning the gap. There are 13 residues in the CDR3. The CDR3 DNA sequence: TGTGCCTGGGGGGCTCGACGGGACGATGAGCAGTATTTT. It translates to CAWGARRDDEQYF.

This clonotype showed up many times. The chain has TRBV7-2 and TRBJ1-1; D remains unclear. CDR3 length equals 14 residues. V lost 3 bases and J lost 6, with 14 bases in between. Germline CDR1 and CDR2: SGHTA and FQGNSA. In DNA form, the CDR3 reads TGTGCCAGCAGCTTCCGGGCCCGGCGCGCTGAAGCTTTCTTT. Translation gives CASSFRARRAEAFF.

This clonotype was seen repeatedly, ten times or more. The rearrangement uses TRBV6-5 and TRBJ1-1; D gene unclear. Trimming removed 2 bases from V and 3 bases from J, with 13 bases in between. Looked up from germline, CDR1 is MNHEY and CDR2 is SVGAGI. The CDR3 length is 15 residues. CDR3 amino acids: CASSYALGLDTEAFF. The CDR3 DNA is TGTGCCAGCAGTTACGCCCTAGGGTTGGACACTGAAGCTTTCTTT.

Ten or more counts support this clonotype. V and J are TRBV6-1 and TRBJ2-7; perhaps D is TRBD1 or TRBD2 (5 bases each). The CDR3 consists of 16 residues. V was pared by 7 bases and J by 0 bases, with 19 bases between. Germline V gives CDR1 MNHNS, CDR2 SASEGT. The CDR3 nucleotides are TGTGCCAGCACACCCCTGAGAGGGGCCTTCTCCTACGAGCAGTACTTC. Translation: CASTPLRGAFSYEQYF.

This clonotype has ten or more counts. The chain joins TRBV4-2 to TRBJ2-7; no clear D. Germline V gives CDR1 LGHNA, CDR2 YNFKEQ. CDR3 length: 13 residues. Trimming stripped 4 bases from V and 6 bases from J, with 13 bases between. The CDR3 is CASSLSGVGEQYF. The CDR3 DNA reads TGTGCCAGCAGCCTTTCCGGAGTCGGCGAGCAGTACTTC.

Notes on this clonotype: This sequence may be a read error, since a much larger clone differs from it by one base. V is TRBV10-3 and J is TRBJ2-3; 10 bases fit TRBD2. V lost 2 bases and J lost 0; bases outside the gene matches: 8. The CDR3 is 18 amino acids. CDR1 is ENHRY and CDR2 is SYGVKD in the germline V gene. Here the CDR3 reads CAISEIPAGGTSTDTQYF. The CDR3 DNA sequence: TGTGCCATCAGTGAGATACCAGCGGGAGGGACAAGCACAGATACGCAGTATTTT.

This clonotype was counted a single time. This chain uses TRBV28 with TRBJ2-7; unclear D gene. The germline V and J ends were trimmed by 6 bases and 3 bases, with 15 bases remaining between them. The CDR3 sequence is 14 residues long. CDR1 MDHEN and CDR2 SYDVKM come from the germline V gene. This CDR3 is CASRITGRNYEQYF. DNA of the CDR3: TGTGCCAGCAGAATTACCGGACGGAACTACGAGCAGTACTTC.

In this sample, this clonotype turned up many times. The gene calls are TRBV6-2 or TRBV6-3 and TRBJ2-7; tentatively, D is TRBD1 (5 bases). CDR1 is MNHEY and CDR2 is SVGEGT in the germline V gene. The CDR3 extends over 14 amino acids. V was pared by 6 bases and J by 3 bases, with 15 bases between. The CDR3 protein is CASSPFPDNYEQYF. DNA for the CDR3: TGTGCCAGCAGCCCGTTCCCGGACAACTACGAGCAGTACTTC.

This clonotype appeared many times. The genes are TRBV5-1 and TRBJ2-7; 9 positions agree with TRBD2. The germline gives CDR1 SGHRS, CDR2 YFSETQ. J was trimmed by 5 bases and V by 0 bases; bases with no gene match: 6. The CDR3 runs 15 residues. The CDR3 here is CASSLEGTSSHEQYF. CDR3 DNA sequence: TGCGCCAGCAGCTTGGAAGGGACTAGCAGCCACGAGCAGTACTTC. Supplemented by reference TRBV5-1 and TRBJ2-7, the full variable domain reads KAGVTQTPRYLIKTRGQQVTLSCSPISGHRSVSWYQQTPGQGLQFLFEYFSETQRNKGNFPGRFSGRQFSNSRSEMNVSTLELGDSALYLCASSLEGTSSHEQYFGPGTRLTVT.

This clonotype was seen at least ten times. The chain joins TRBV4-1 to TRBJ2-7, with a possible D match to TRBD1 (6 bases). CDR3 length equals 15 residues. Germline CDR1 is MGHRA and CDR2 is YSYEKL. V lost 3 bases to trimming and J lost 1 base, with 13 bases between them. The CDR3 DNA follows: TGCGCCAGCAGCCAGGAAACAGGGTTGTCCTACGAGCAGTACTTC. Translation: CASSQETGLSYEQYF.

The chain couples TRBV28 to TRBJ1-1, with D unresolved. The length of the CDR3 is 14 residues. Germline values: CDR1 MDHEN, CDR2 SYDVKM. V dropped 5 bases and J dropped 0 bases, with 10 bases sitting between them. This CDR3 is CASSAPGVNTEAFF. CDR3 nucleotide sequence: TGTGCCAGCAGTGCCCCCGGGGTGAACACTGAAGCTTTCTTT.

The V and J genes are TRBV12-3 or TRBV12-4 and TRBJ2-7, with no clear D. V lost 6 bases, J lost 7 bases, and 16 bases lay in between. The CDR3 is 13 residues long. The CDR3 sequence: CASSYRTVGEQYF. In DNA, the CDR3 is TGTGCCAGCAGCTATAGAACCGTAGGGGAGCAGTACTTC.

This clonotype was detected many times. V is TRBV11-2 and J is TRBJ2-3; 9 bases match TRBD1. J gave up 0 bases and V 1 base, and 2 bases lay outside the gene matches. The CDR3 loop spans 16 amino acids. Germline CDR1 is SGHAT and CDR2 is FQNNGV. CDR3 nucleotide sequence: TGTGCCAGCAGCTTAGTTGGGACAGGGAGCACAGATACGCAGTATTTT. Translated, it gives CASSLVGTGSTDTQYF.

This clonotype appeared once. The gene calls are TRBV28 and TRBJ2-7; TRBD2 might be the D (6 bases). The length of the CDR3 is 14 residues. Germline-derived CDR1 and CDR2 are MDHEN and SYDVKM. With 6 bases removed from V and 2 bases from J, the gap between germline ends came to 14 bases. The CDR3 is CASSLSGPPYEQYF. CDR3 DNA: TGTGCCAGCAGCCTTAGCGGTCCCCCCTACGAGCAGTACTTC.